The rows below give T cell receptor beta chains drawn from one sample of a study of regulatory T cells in long-lasting Graves disease. MiXCR was run by TCRdb on the multiplex PCR reads, yielding one entry per CDR3 protein. The data hold about 440,000 distinct CDR3 sequences, with under 15% observed a single time. These data also featured in a second study, about T cells in Graves' hyperthyroidism and ophthalmopathy.

The sequences come from peripheral blood mononuclear cells (PBMCs), collected at new diagnosis, from a patient treated with antithyroid drugs. These receptors were obtained from a woman aged 30 to 39 with Graves disease. Both conserved end residues are part of each CDR3. The order of the fields is V gene, clone size, D gene, J gene, CDR3 protein, CDR3 DNA. A D gene is named only where the DNA matches it firmly. Part of the rows lack a size; the others show once, few, many or a class for expanded clones.

v_gene: TRBV20-1; abundance: many; d_gene: -; j_gene: TRBJ2-7; CDR3aa: CSAKQIYEQYF; CDR3nt: TGCAGTGCAAAACAGATATACGAGCAGTACTTC
v_gene: TRBV6-9; abundance: -; d_gene: -; j_gene: TRBJ1-1; CDR3aa: CASSYSNFWGTNTEAFF; CDR3nt: TGTGCCAGCAGTTACTCGAATTTTTGGGGCACGAACACTGAAGCTTTCTTT
v_gene: TRBV2; abundance: many; d_gene: TRBD2; j_gene: TRBJ2-7; CDR3aa: CASSDGLAAAYEQYF; CDR3nt: TGTGCCAGCAGTGACGGGCTAGCGGCCGCCTACGAGCAGTACTTC
v_gene: TRBV2; abundance: many; d_gene: -; j_gene: TRBJ1-3; CDR3aa: CASLLGGQASSGNTIYF; CDR3nt: TGTGCCAGTTTGCTAGGGGGGCAGGCATCATCTGGAAACACCATATATTTT
v_gene: TRBV6-5; abundance: -; d_gene: -; j_gene: TRBJ2-3; CDR3aa: CASSYSVLGSSDTQYF; CDR3nt: TGTGCCAGCAGTTACTCGGTGCTCGGGAGTTCAGATACGCAGTATTTT
v_gene: TRBV6-1; abundance: many; d_gene: -; j_gene: TRBJ1-2; CDR3aa: CASTLRGQTHYGYTF; CDR3nt: TGTGCCAGCACCCTGCGGGGTCAGACCCACTATGGCTACACCTTC
v_gene: TRBV5-1; abundance: -; d_gene: TRBD2; j_gene: TRBJ2-3; CDR3aa: CASSQTSGRAQTDTQYF; CDR3nt: TGCGCCAGCAGCCAAACTAGCGGGAGGGCCCAAACAGATACGCAGTATTTT
v_gene: TRBV14; abundance: -; d_gene: -; j_gene: TRBJ1-1; CDR3aa: CASSQESSRGWHTEAFF; CDR3nt: TGTGCCAGCAGCCAAGAGAGTAGCAGGGGATGGCACACTGAAGCTTTCTTT
v_gene: TRBV12-3/TRBV12-4; abundance: few; d_gene: -; j_gene: TRBJ1-6; CDR3aa: CASSLRGGGNNSPLHF; CDR3nt: TGTGCCAGCAGTTTAAGGGGGGGTGGTAATAATTCACCCCTCCACTTT
v_gene: TRBV6-2/TRBV6-3; abundance: -; d_gene: -; j_gene: TRBJ1-2; CDR3aa: CASSEVPFGYTF; CDR3nt: TGTGCCAGCAGTGAGGTGCCGTTTGGCTACACCTTC
v_gene: TRBV6-1; abundance: many; d_gene: -; j_gene: TRBJ2-7; CDR3aa: CASRSTGRREQYF; CDR3nt: TGTGCCAGCAGGTCGACCGGGCGACGCGAGCAGTACTTC
v_gene: TRBV11-2; abundance: -; d_gene: TRBD2; j_gene: TRBJ2-2; CDR3aa: CASSFAGANTGELFF; CDR3nt: TGTGCCAGCAGCTTCGCGGGGGCGAACACCGGGGAGCTGTTTTTT
v_gene: TRBV4-1; abundance: -; d_gene: -; j_gene: TRBJ2-3; CDR3aa: CASSPWIATDTQYF; CDR3nt: TGCGCCAGCAGCCCCTGGATAGCCACAGATACGCAGTATTTT
v_gene: TRBV7-3; abundance: -; d_gene: -; j_gene: TRBJ1-6; CDR3aa: CASSLYQGRSPLHF; CDR3nt: TGTGCCAGCAGTTTATATCAGGGAAGGTCACCCCTCCACTTT
v_gene: TRBV2; abundance: -; d_gene: -; j_gene: TRBJ1-3; CDR3aa: CASSEIGGFSGNTIYF; CDR3nt: TGCGCCAGCAGTGAGATCGGCGGGTTCTCTGGAAACACCATATATTTT
v_gene: TRBV27; abundance: many; d_gene: TRBD2; j_gene: TRBJ2-1; CDR3aa: CASSSMTSGIDNEQFF; CDR3nt: TGTGCCAGCAGTTCCATGACTAGCGGGATCGACAATGAGCAGTTCTTC
v_gene: TRBV20-1; abundance: many; d_gene: -; j_gene: TRBJ2-2; CDR3aa: CSARVSNAGELFF; CDR3nt: TGCAGTGCTAGAGTATCTAACGCCGGGGAGCTGTTTTTT
v_gene: TRBV5-1; abundance: many; d_gene: TRBD2; j_gene: TRBJ2-7; CDR3aa: CASSGRGGTAYEQYF; CDR3nt: TGCGCCAGCAGTGGGAGGGGAGGCACGGCCTACGAGCAGTACTTC
v_gene: TRBV29-1; abundance: few; d_gene: -; j_gene: TRBJ1-1; CDR3aa: CSVGGTVNTEAFF; CDR3nt: TGCAGCGTTGGGGGGACGGTGAACACTGAAGCTTTCTTT
v_gene: TRBV30; abundance: few; d_gene: TRBD1; j_gene: TRBJ1-5; CDR3aa: CAWSGEGAGPQHF; CDR3nt: TGTGCCTGGAGTGGGGAGGGGGCCGGGCCCCAGCATTTT
v_gene: TRBV10-3; abundance: -; d_gene: TRBD2; j_gene: TRBJ2-1; CDR3aa: CAIKKRVAGDEQFF; CDR3nt: TGTGCCATCAAAAAGAGGGTAGCGGGAGATGAGCAGTTCTTC
v_gene: TRBV15; abundance: -; d_gene: -; j_gene: TRBJ2-1; CDR3aa: CATSRPPEQFF; CDR3nt: TGTGCCACCAGCAGGCCCCCTGAGCAGTTCTTC
v_gene: TRBV20-1; abundance: -; d_gene: -; j_gene: TRBJ2-2; CDR3aa: CSARDPQTYTGELFF; CDR3nt: TGCAGTGCTAGAGATCCGCAGACGTACACCGGGGAGCTGTTTTTT
v_gene: TRBV7-9; abundance: many; d_gene: -; j_gene: TRBJ2-1; CDR3aa: CASSHTGRSSYNEQFF; CDR3nt: TGTGCCAGCAGCCACACAGGACGCAGCTCCTACAATGAGCAGTTCTTC
v_gene: TRBV27; abundance: -; d_gene: TRBD1; j_gene: TRBJ2-5; CDR3aa: CAGWDRGRWETQYF; CDR3nt: TGTGCCGGCTGGGACAGGGGGCGATGGGAGACCCAGTACTTC
v_gene: TRBV20-1; abundance: many; d_gene: -; j_gene: TRBJ2-2; CDR3aa: CSATGPGAPGELFF; CDR3nt: TGCAGTGCTACGGGACCCGGAGCTCCCGGGGAGCTGTTTTTT
v_gene: TRBV30; abundance: many; d_gene: TRBD2; j_gene: TRBJ2-7; CDR3aa: CAWSVPWGQASGTNYEQYF; CDR3nt: TGTGCCTGGAGTGTACCATGGGGGCAGGCTAGCGGGACAAACTACGAGCAGTACTTC
v_gene: TRBV12-3/TRBV12-4; abundance: many; d_gene: -; j_gene: TRBJ2-7; CDR3aa: CASSFVGKSYEQYF; CDR3nt: TGTGCCAGCAGTTTTGTGGGAAAGTCCTACGAGCAGTACTTC
v_gene: TRBV24-1; abundance: -; d_gene: -; j_gene: TRBJ2-1; CDR3aa: CATSDFTKTKEQFF; CDR3nt: TGTGCCACCAGTGATTTTACGAAGACGAAGGAGCAGTTCTTC
v_gene: TRBV19; abundance: -; d_gene: -; j_gene: TRBJ2-2; CDR3aa: CASRINTGELFF; CDR3nt: TGTGCCAGTAGGATTAACACCGGGGAGCTGTTTTTT
v_gene: TRBV30; abundance: many; d_gene: TRBD2; j_gene: TRBJ2-1; CDR3aa: CAWSSFSGNHNEQFF; CDR3nt: TGTGCCTGGAGTTCTTTTAGCGGGAATCACAATGAGCAGTTCTTC
v_gene: TRBV10-3; abundance: many; d_gene: TRBD1; j_gene: TRBJ2-7; CDR3aa: CAINPGQGYEQYF; CDR3nt: TGTGCCATCAACCCGGGACAGGGCTACGAGCAGTACTTC
v_gene: TRBV28; abundance: many; d_gene: TRBD1; j_gene: TRBJ2-5; CDR3aa: CASNSRDSLGETQYF; CDR3nt: TGTGCCAGCAACTCACGGGACAGCCTAGGGGAGACCCAGTACTTC
v_gene: TRBV19; abundance: -; d_gene: -; j_gene: TRBJ2-7; CDR3aa: CASSMSGASYEQYF; CDR3nt: TGTGCCAGTAGTATGTCCGGGGCCTCCTACGAGCAGTACTTC
v_gene: TRBV13; abundance: -; d_gene: -; j_gene: TRBJ1-1; CDR3aa: CASSLLPGEAFF; CDR3nt: TGTGCCAGCAGCTTACTACCCGGGGAAGCTTTCTTT
v_gene: TRBV20-1; abundance: -; d_gene: -; j_gene: TRBJ2-7; CDR3aa: CSATVGAHPPEQYF; CDR3nt: TGCAGTGCCACCGTAGGGGCTCACCCCCCCGAGCAGTACTTC
v_gene: TRBV20-1; abundance: -; d_gene: -; j_gene: TRBJ1-6; CDR3aa: CSARTLESGAPLHF; CDR3nt: TGCAGTGCTAGAACCCTAGAAAGCGGGGCACCCCTCCACTTT
v_gene: TRBV12-3/TRBV12-4; abundance: many; d_gene: TRBD2; j_gene: TRBJ2-7; CDR3aa: CASSSGLAAAYEQYF; CDR3nt: TGTGCCAGCAGCTCAGGGCTAGCGGCCGCCTACGAGCAGTACTTC
v_gene: TRBV7-9; abundance: many; d_gene: TRBD2; j_gene: TRBJ2-1; CDR3aa: CASTERGLAGYNEQFF; CDR3nt: TGTGCCAGCACCGAACGGGGGCTAGCGGGATACAATGAGCAGTTCTTC
v_gene: TRBV5-1; abundance: many; d_gene: TRBD1; j_gene: TRBJ2-3; CDR3aa: CASSSEGTGNPYF; CDR3nt: TGCGCCAGCAGCTCGGAAGGGACAGGGAACCCGTATTTT
v_gene: TRBV20-1; abundance: -; d_gene: TRBD2; j_gene: TRBJ2-7; CDR3aa: CSARDRRLAGVREQYF; CDR3nt: TGCAGTGCTAGAGATCGGCGACTAGCGGGAGTACGGGAGCAGTACTTC
v_gene: TRBV4-1; abundance: -; d_gene: -; j_gene: TRBJ2-7; CDR3aa: CASSQANEQYF; CDR3nt: TGCGCCAGCAGCCAAGCTAACGAGCAGTACTTC
v_gene: TRBV7-3; abundance: many; d_gene: -; j_gene: TRBJ2-7; CDR3aa: CASSQEATGYGYEQYF; CDR3nt: TGTGCCAGCAGCCAAGAGGCTACAGGGTACGGCTACGAGCAGTACTTC
v_gene: TRBV9; abundance: -; d_gene: -; j_gene: TRBJ1-1; CDR3aa: CASSVVEGTEAFF; CDR3nt: TGTGCCAGCAGCGTAGTGGAGGGCACTGAAGCTTTCTTT
v_gene: TRBV4-1; abundance: few; d_gene: -; j_gene: TRBJ1-5; CDR3aa: CASSLGTWGNQPQHF; CDR3nt: TGCGCCAGCAGCCTCGGGACATGGGGCAATCAGCCCCAGCATTTT
v_gene: TRBV6-2/TRBV6-3; abundance: many; d_gene: TRBD2; j_gene: TRBJ2-1; CDR3aa: CASSERTSGRGNEQFF; CDR3nt: TGTGCCAGCAGTGAAAGGACTAGCGGGAGGGGCAATGAGCAGTTCTTC
v_gene: TRBV7-2; abundance: few; d_gene: -; j_gene: TRBJ2-3; CDR3aa: CASSPEARGIDTQYF; CDR3nt: TGTGCCAGCAGCCCGGAGGCCAGGGGAATAGATACGCAGTATTTT
v_gene: TRBV27; abundance: many; d_gene: TRBD1; j_gene: TRBJ2-7; CDR3aa: CASSFGRPGGWYEQYF; CDR3nt: TGTGCCAGCAGTTTCGGGCGGCCAGGGGGTTGGTACGAGCAGTACTTC